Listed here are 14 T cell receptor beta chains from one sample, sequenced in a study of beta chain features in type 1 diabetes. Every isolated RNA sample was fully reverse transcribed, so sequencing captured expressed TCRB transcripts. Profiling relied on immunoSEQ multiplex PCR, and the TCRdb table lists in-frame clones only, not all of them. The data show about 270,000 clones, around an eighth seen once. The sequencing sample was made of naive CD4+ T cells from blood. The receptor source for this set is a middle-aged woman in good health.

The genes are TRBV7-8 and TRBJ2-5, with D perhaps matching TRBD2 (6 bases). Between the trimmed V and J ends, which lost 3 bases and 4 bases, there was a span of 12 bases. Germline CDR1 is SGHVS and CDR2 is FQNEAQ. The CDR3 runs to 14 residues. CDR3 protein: CASSFPGGGETQYF. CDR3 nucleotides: TGTGCCAGCAGCTTCCCCGGGGGAGGAGAGACCCAGTACTTC.

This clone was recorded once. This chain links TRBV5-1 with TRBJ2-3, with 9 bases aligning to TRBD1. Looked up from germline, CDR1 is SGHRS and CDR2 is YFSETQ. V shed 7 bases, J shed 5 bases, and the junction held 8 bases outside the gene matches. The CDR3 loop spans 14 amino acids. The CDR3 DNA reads TGCGCCAGCTCCAGACAGGGGGTAGGAGATACGCAGTATTTT. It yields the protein CASSRQGVGDTQYF.

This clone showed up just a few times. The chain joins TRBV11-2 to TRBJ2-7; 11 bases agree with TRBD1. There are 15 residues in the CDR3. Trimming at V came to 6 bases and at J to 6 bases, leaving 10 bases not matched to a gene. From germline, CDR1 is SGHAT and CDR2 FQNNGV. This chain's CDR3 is CASSHPTGTGGEQYF. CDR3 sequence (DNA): TGTGCCAGCAGTCACCCTACCGGGACAGGGGGCGAGCAGTACTTC.

As DNA, the CDR3 is TGTGCCAGTTCAACACTACTAGCGTCCACAGATACGCAGTATTTT. Protein: CASSTLLASTDTQYF. The chain has TRBV6-5 and TRBJ2-3; the match to TRBD2 covers 7 bases. V shed 9 bases and J 2 bases; nucleotides not matched to a gene: 11. This CDR3 has 15 residues. Germline-derived CDR1 and CDR2 are MNHEY and SVGAGI.

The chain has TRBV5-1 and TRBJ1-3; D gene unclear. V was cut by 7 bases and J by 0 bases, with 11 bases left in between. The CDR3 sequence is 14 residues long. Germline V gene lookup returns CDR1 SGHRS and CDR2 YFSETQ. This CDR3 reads CASSRESSGNTIYF. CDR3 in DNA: TGCGCCAGCTCCCGGGAGAGCTCTGGAAACACCATATATTTT.

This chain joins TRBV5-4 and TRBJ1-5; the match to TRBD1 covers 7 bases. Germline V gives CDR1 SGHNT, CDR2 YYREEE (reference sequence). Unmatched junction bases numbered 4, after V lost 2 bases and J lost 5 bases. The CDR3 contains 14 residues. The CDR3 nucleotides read TGTGCCAGCAGCTTATCAGGGGGTGATCAGCCCCAGCATTTT. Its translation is CASSLSGGDQPQHF.

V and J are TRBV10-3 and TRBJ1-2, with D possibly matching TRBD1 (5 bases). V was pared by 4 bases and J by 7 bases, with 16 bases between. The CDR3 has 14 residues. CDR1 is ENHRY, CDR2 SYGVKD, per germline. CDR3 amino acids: CAISAEARVSGYTF. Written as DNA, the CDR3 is TGTGCCATCAGTGCCGAAGCCAGGGTCTCTGGCTACACCTTC.

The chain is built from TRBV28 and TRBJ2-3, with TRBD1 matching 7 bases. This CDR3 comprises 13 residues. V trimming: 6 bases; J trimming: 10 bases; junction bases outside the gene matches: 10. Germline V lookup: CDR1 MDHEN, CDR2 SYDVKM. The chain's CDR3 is CASSRDSFSPQYF. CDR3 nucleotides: TGTGCCAGCAGCCGGGACAGTTTCAGTCCGCAGTATTTT.

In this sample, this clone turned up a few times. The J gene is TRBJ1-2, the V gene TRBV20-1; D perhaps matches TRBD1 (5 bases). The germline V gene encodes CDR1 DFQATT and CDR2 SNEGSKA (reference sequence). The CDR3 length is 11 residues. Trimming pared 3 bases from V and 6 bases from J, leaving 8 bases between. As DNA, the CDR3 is TGCAGTGCTAGTGACAGAGATGGCTACACCTTC. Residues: CSASDRDGYTF.

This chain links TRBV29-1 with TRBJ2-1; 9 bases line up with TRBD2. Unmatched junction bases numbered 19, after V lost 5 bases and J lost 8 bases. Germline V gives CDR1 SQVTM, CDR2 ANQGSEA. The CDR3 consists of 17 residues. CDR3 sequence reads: CSVTNPRRSGGWYEQFF. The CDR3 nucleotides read TGCAGCGTTACCAATCCGCGGCGAAGCGGGGGGTGGTATGAGCAGTTCTTC.

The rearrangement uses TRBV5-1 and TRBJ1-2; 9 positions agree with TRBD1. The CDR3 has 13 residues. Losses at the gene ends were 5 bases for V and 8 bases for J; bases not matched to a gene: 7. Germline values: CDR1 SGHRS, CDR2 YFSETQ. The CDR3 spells CASRPTGGDGYTF. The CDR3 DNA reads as TGCGCCAGCAGACCGACAGGGGGGGACGGCTACACCTTC.

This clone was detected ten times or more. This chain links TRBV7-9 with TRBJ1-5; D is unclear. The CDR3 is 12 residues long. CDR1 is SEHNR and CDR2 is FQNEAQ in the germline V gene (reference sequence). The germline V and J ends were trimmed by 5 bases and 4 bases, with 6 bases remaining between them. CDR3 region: CASSHNNQPQHF. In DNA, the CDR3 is TGTGCCAGCAGCCACAATAATCAGCCCCAGCATTTT.

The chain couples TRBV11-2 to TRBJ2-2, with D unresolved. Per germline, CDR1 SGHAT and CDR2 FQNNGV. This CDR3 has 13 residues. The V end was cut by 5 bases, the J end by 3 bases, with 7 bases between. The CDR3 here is CASSQRDTGELFF. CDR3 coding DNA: TGTGCCAGCAGCCAAAGAGACACCGGGGAGCTGTTTTTT.

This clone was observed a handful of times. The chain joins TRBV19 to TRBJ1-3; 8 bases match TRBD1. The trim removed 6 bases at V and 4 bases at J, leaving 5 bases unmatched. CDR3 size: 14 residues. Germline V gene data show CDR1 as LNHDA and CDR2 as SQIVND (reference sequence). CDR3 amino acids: CASRHGTGGNTIYF. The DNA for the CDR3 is TGTGCCAGTAGACACGGGACAGGAGGAAACACCATATATTTT.